This T cell receptor (beta chain) was profiled in a study of human T cells and chemical hapten exposure. Study overall: Small pooled library volume differences mainly caused per-sample TCR yield variation.

The library tagged individual cDNA molecules with unique molecular identifiers. Authors' processing steps: Samples had a median of 95,638 TCRs, ranging roughly 20,000 to 690,600. TCRdb re-called the RACE reads with MiXCR, one entry per CDR3 protein. These V and J calls rely on TCRdb rather than the paper's analysis. The profile shows about 130,000 distinct CDR3 sequences, more than 7.5% of them singletons. This clonotype was seen at least ten times. The antigen is undetermined. Stated time point: healthy volunteer bleed at 2 weeks. Unseparated into fractions, whole blood served as the source from which total RNA was extracted. CDR3 size: 15 residues. V dropped 2 bases and J dropped 4; count of bases not matched to a gene: 4. CDR1 is LNHDA, CDR2 SQIVND, per germline (reference sequence). Whole-study findings and limits: With DPC sensitization, TCRs exceeding 1 in 1000 frequency showed no change.

The TCR comes from a male donor in good health. Some clones in this sample may be carry-over from other donors' samples. This rearrangement joins TRBV19 to TRBJ2-1; 8 bases map to TRBD2. Sequencing was carried out using whole blood. Written as DNA, the CDR3 is TGTGCCAGTAGTATAACTAGCGGAGCTTACAATGAGCAGTTCTTC. Its translation: CASSITSGAYNEQFF.